The entry below gives a single T cell receptor (beta chain) sequence along with its context. It was with a sample-barcoded 5' primer and a J-beta primer mix that a second PCR of roughly 7 to 12 cycles was run. TCRdb passed the 5' RACE reads through MiXCR, listing each CDR3 protein once. Of 850,000 to 1,100,000 distinct CDR3 sequences listed, about two fifths are singletons. This sample is part of a study of blood T cells in healthy people across ages. V lost 6 bases, J lost 5 bases, and 20 bases lay in between. This CDR3 is 16 amino acids long. Germline loops: CDR1 MNHEY, CDR2 SVGEGT. The receptor comes from a man younger than 35 in good health. The chain uses TRBV6-2 or TRBV6-3 and TRBJ1-5, with a weak D call TRBD1 (5 bases). The sample taken for sequencing was blood. The CDR3 loop reads CASRRPDSINYQPQHF. DNA for the CDR3: TGTGCCAGCAGACGACCAGACAGTATAAATTATCAGCCCCAGCATTTT.